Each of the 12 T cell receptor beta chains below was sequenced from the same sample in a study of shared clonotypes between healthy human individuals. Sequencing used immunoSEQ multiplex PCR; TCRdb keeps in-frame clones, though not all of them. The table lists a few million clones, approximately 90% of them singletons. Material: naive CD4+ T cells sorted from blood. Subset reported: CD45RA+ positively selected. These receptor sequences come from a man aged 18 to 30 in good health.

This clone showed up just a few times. Written as DNA, the CDR3 is TGTGCCAGTAGTATAGTACGCGGGGGAGATAGCAATCAGCCCCAGCATTTT. This encodes CASSIVRGGDSNQPQHF. The chain has TRBV19 and TRBJ1-5; D is perhaps TRBD1 (5 bases). This CDR3 is built from 17 residues. With 1 base removed from V and 0 bases from J, the gap between germline ends came to 13 bases. Germline CDR1 and CDR2: LNHDA and SQIVND (reference sequence).

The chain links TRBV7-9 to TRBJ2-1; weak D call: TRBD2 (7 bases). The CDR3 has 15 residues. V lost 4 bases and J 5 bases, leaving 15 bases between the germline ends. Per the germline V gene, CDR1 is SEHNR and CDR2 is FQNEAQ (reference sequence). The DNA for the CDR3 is TGTGCCAGCAGCTCGAGGGGGGGAATACACAATGAGCAGTTCTTC. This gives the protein CASSSRGGIHNEQFF.

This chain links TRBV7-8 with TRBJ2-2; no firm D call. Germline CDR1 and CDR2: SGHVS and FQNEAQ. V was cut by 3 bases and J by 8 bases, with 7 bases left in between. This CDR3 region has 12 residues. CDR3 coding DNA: TGTGCCAGCAGCTTTGTTAGGGGGGAGCTGTTTTTT. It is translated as CASSFVRGELFF.

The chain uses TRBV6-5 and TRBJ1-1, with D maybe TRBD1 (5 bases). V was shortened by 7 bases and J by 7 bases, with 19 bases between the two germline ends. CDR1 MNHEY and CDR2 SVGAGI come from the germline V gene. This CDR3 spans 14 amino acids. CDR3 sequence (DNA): TGTGCCAGCATCCACCTTAAGACAGCCAATGAAGCTTTCTTT. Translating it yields CASIHLKTANEAFF.

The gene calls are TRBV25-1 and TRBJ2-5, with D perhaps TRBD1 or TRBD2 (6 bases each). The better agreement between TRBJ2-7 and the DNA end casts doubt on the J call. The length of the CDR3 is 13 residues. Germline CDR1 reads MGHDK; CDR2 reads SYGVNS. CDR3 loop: CASREGGGYEQYF. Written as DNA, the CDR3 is TGTGCCAGCAGGGAAGGGGGAGGCTACGAGCAGTACTTC.

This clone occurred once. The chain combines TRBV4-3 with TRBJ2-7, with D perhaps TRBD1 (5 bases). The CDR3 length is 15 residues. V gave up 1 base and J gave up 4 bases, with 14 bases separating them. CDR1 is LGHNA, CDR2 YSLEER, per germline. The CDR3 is CASSQAWRQTYEQYF. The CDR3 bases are TGCGCCAGCAGCCAAGCGTGGAGACAGACATACGAGCAGTACTTC.

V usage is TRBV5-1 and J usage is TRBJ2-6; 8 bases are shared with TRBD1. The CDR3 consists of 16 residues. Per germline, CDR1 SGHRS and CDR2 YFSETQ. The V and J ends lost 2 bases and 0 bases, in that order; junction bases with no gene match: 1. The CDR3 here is CASSFDRGSGANVLTF. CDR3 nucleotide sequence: TGCGCCAGCAGCTTCGACAGGGGCTCTGGGGCCAACGTCCTGACTTTC.

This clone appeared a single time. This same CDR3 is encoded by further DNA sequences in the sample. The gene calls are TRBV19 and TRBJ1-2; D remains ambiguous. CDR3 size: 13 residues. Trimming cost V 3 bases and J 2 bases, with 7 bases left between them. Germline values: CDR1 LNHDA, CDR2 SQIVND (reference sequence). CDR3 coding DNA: TGTGCCAGTAGTATCGGCAGGAACTATGGCTACACCTTC. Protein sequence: CASSIGRNYGYTF.

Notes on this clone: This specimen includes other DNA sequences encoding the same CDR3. The CDR3 DNA reads as TGTGCCAGCAGGCCGACAGGGAGTGGAAACACCATATATTTT. It specifies CASRPTGSGNTIYF. The chain has TRBV6-5 and TRBJ1-3, with 7 bases lining up with TRBD1. The CDR3 runs 14 residues. V was clipped by 6 bases and J by 3 bases; unmatched bases: 5. The germline V gene encodes CDR1 MNHEY and CDR2 SVGAGI.

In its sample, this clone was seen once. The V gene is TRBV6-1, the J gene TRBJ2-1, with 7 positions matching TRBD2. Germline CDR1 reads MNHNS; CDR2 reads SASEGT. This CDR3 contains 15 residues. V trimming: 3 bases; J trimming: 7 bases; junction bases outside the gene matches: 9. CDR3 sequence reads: CASSENWAGGNEQFF. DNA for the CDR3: TGTGCCAGCAGTGAGAACTGGGCCGGGGGGAATGAGCAGTTCTTC.

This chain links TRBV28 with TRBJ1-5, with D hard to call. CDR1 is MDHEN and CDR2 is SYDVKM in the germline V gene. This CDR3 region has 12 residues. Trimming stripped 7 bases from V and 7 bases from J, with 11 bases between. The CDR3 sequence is CASNYGSQPQHF. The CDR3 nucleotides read TGTGCCAGCAATTACGGTTCACAGCCCCAGCATTTT.

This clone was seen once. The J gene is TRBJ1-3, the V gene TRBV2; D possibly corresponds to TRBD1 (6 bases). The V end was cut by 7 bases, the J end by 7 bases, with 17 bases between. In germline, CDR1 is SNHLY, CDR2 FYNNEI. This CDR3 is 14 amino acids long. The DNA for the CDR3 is TGTGCCAGCACCGGAGGGGCAGGGGAGAACACCATATATTTT. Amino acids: CASTGGAGENTIYF.